This T cell receptor (beta chain) was observed in a study of shared clonotypes between healthy human individuals. Profiling relied on immunoSEQ multiplex PCR, and the TCRdb table lists in-frame clones only, not all of them. The sample contains about 1 million clones, 75% of which appear only once. With 8 bases removed from V and 4 bases from J, the gap between germline ends came to 16 bases. The CDR3 has 14 amino acids. The germline V gene encodes CDR1 ENHRY and CDR2 SYGVKD. A word on this clone: What it binds is unknown.

Study outcomes and limitations: Non-shared clonotypes were found to have lower generation probabilities than the clonotypes that were shared by all four of the sorted-subset donors.

The V gene is TRBV10-3, the J gene TRBJ2-3, with D possibly being TRBD1 (5 bases). Sequencing was done on a sample of memory CD4+ T cells sorted from blood. Described subset: CD45RA-negative fraction. The receptor's source is a man aged 18 to 29 in good health. The CDR3 reads CAIGTQGRADTQYF. As DNA, the CDR3 is TGTGCCATCGGAACGCAGGGAAGGGCAGATACGCAGTATTTT.